The text below deals with one TCR beta chain. This specimen belongs to a study of CD8+CD57+ T cells in acquired aplastic anemia. Turning to the study itself: Mean yield of DNA from sorted CD4+ and CD8+ cells was approximately 3 ug. Researchers reported that healthy donors averaged around 10 million reads for CD4+ cells.

The TCR beta profiling, which covered VDJ combination and CDR3 sequence, was carried out using genomic DNA as the template. TCRdb reprocessed the reads via MiXCR and lists one record per CDR3 protein. The sample lists 200,000 to 250,000 distinct CDR3 sequences, around 60% occurring once. Sequencing was carried out using sorted CD4+, CD8+, or CD8+CD57+ T cells (not recorded which) from PBMCs. This TCR derives from a human donor in good health.

The CDR3 nucleotides are TGTGCCAGTAGTAAATCTTGGACTAGCGGGAGCTCCCGATACGAGCAGTACTTC. Translation gives CASSKSWTSGSSRYEQYF. The chain is built from TRBV19 and TRBJ2-7, with 13 bases lining up with TRBD2. This CDR3 spans 18 amino acids. With V trimmed by 4 bases and J by 4 bases, 13 bases remained unmatched. CDR1 LNHDA and CDR2 SQIVND come from the germline V gene (reference sequence).